Sequencing of this T cell receptor (beta chain) was carried out in a study of shared clonotypes between healthy human individuals (dated by TCRdb to the early 2020s). Describing the broader study: The cohort included a few men and a couple of women between 18 and 49 years of age. For each donor, CD4 naive and CD4 memory were each given three plates, CD8 naive was given two plates, and CD8 memory was given one plate. Leukapheresis yielded between about 0.85 and 9 billion PBMCs per donor. Different laboratories and diverse techniques were used to prepare libraries and sequence TCR repertoires, to increase sequencing depth and limit assay-specific biases. To estimate repertoire size and how much clonotypes are shared between individuals, the study performed deep sequencing of blood TCR repertoires from roughly five healthy adults. Results and caveats for the whole study, not just this receptor: Pairwise subsampling indicated that sequencing depth was expected to affect the degree of clonotype sharing among donors. Incomplete sequencing was indicated by rarefaction of sorted-subset datasets, despite the large sequencing depth. Clonotypes shared by all four sorted-subset donors showed higher generation probabilities than non-shared clonotypes. When four donors were compared, the shared fraction of clonotypes was roughly 4.8% for naive CD4, more than 3% for naive CD8, 2% to 2.5% for memory CD4, and 0.35% to 0.4% for memory CD8. Because the study included only a small number of donors, the genetic and exposure-history diversity represented was limited. Sampling was limited to blood, and TCR repertoires in tissue likely differ from TCR repertoires in blood. Larger estimated clonotype richness was generally found for naive subsets than for memory subsets.

CD8 naive samples were CD45RO-negative cells positively selected for CCR7, giving a CD45RA+CCR7+ population that excluded TemRA cells. Healthy HIV-negative adults with no recently reported acute infections or vaccinations were included as donors. Only Caucasian adults living in Nashville, Tennessee, USA were represented among the donors. Blood was collected by leukapheresis, and PBMCs were isolated by Ficoll-Histopaque density gradient centrifugation and then cryopreserved in liquid nitrogen vapor phase. Analytical flow cytometry was used to check the purity and quantity of each magnetically sorted T cell population. Each sorted fraction had its genomic DNA isolated and then quantified by UV absorbance on a Nanodrop 2000c. To note about this clone: The antigen it recognizes is unknown. No clone much larger than this one lies a single base away; base qualities are absent.

The cysteine opens and the phenylalanine closes a CDR3 of 15 amino acids. Only CDR3 DNA is held: 45 bases, read in frame from base 1. CDR1 LGHNA and CDR2 YSLEER were looked up in the germline V gene. V lost 1 base and J lost 0 bases; the stretch between them is 10 bases long. Using the deep immunoSEQ assay, multiplex PCR amplified TCR CDR3 regions from genomic DNA. Extracted genomic DNA from each cell subset was spread evenly across all wells of several immunoSEQ 96-well plates, with each plate serving as a replicate. For sorted subsets, each replicate PCR was loaded with around 200 ng genomic DNA, equivalent to 30,000 or so T cell genomes. Purified libraries were measured with a Qubit 3.0 fluorometer, size-checked on a Bioanalyzer 2100, and measured again with the KAPA Library Quantification kit. A separate single-read 150-cycle Illumina NextSeq 550 flow cell was used to sequence each immunoSEQ 96-well plate. On the study's bioinformatics: Because only junctional sequences without quality scores were contained in the immunoSEQ output, filtering matching that applied to full-length reads could not be performed. To assign V/J genes and CDR3, sequences were annotated against IMGT germline references using PyIR, a Python wrapper for IgBLAST v1.9. Any read was removed if the V/J assignment was weak (E-value above 1e-6), the CDR3 was missing, or the read contained stop codons, out-of-frame junctions, or ambiguous translated residues. V3J clonotypes were defined by identical inferred V gene, J gene, and CDR3 amino acid sequence. Percentage overlap between repertoires was computed as shared unique clonotypes divided by the size of the smaller repertoire. Three approaches were used to assess repertoire richness: RTK rarefaction, the Chao1 estimator, and Recon v2.1 estimates of unobserved clonotypes. Generation probabilities for all TCRbeta clonotypes obtained by the gDNA method from a handful of donors were computed using OLGA. This is the immuneACCESS table as TCRdb keeps it, with only in-frame sequences that have V and J called. A part of the clones is gone; compared with another copy, unresolved V genes explain less than half, and the rest is unexplained. That table gives V, J and clone size, and the DNA gave D and trimming. The sample table lists some 2 million clones, about 95% of them with a count of one. Of the sample, more than 0.9% is held by the ten largest clones.

The sequencing sample was made of naive CD8+ T cells sorted from blood. The intended sense of this specimen's cell subset or site label: CD45RA+CCR7+. The chain employs TRBV4-3 and TRBJ2-7, with no reliable assignment of the D segment. This TCR was sampled from a man aged 18 to 29 in good health. The CDR3 protein is CASSQAADSSYEQYF. The bases are TGCGCCAGCAGCCAAGCCGCAGATAGCTCCTACGAGCAGTACTTC.